This T cell receptor beta chain is from a study of T cell changes during pregnancy in multiple sclerosis. TCRdb's table, derived via immunoSEQ multiplex PCR, lists solely in-frame clones and lacks some. This sample yields about 40,000 clones, of which roughly nine tenths are seen a single time; roughly 0.45% belongs to the top ten. The CDR3 is 15 amino acids. V lost 0 bases to trimming and J lost 3 bases, with 9 bases between them. Germline CDR1 and CDR2: LGHNA and YNFKEQ. Source: CD4+ T cells from peripheral blood mononuclear cells, taken in the third trimester of pregnancy. The chain recombines TRBV4-2 with TRBJ2-1; D is possibly TRBD1 (6 bases). This clonotype was obtained from a female donor in good health, enrolled as a control in a pregnancy study. For the CDR3, the DNA is TGTGCCAGCAGCCAAGAGATAGGGGGCTACAATGAGCAGTTCTTC. As protein: CASSQEIGGYNEQFF.